A single T cell receptor beta chain is shown here with its context. The data were produced by immunoSEQ multiplex PCR, yet TCRdb's version contains in-frame clones alone and is incomplete. The profile shows about 180,000 clones, roughly 87% of them singletons. The data are from a study of blood T cell repertoires in COVID-19. As for the study in general: T cells, B-cell-depleted T cells, or PBMCs supplied cDNA or gDNA.

The junction had 9 bases not matched to a gene; V was cut back by 6 bases and J by 8 bases. In germline, CDR1 is MNHNY, CDR2 SVGAGI (reference sequence). The CDR3 spans 13 residues. The receptor's source is a woman between 35 and 50 years old with acute COVID-19. The sequenced sample consisted of PBMCs or T cells enriched from blood (not recorded which). This sequence joins TRBV6-6 and TRBJ1-2; TRBD1 matches 7 bases. CDR3 nucleotides: TGTGCCAGCAGCCATGACAGGGTGGCGGGCTACACCTTC. It codes for CASSHDRVAGYTF.